This T cell receptor beta chain was recorded in a study of blood T cells in healthy people across ages. The CDR3 has 17 residues. CDR1 and CDR2 (germline): SGHTA, FQGNSA. V trimming: 5 bases; J trimming: 1 base; junction bases outside the gene matches: 6. Study observations and caveats: Investigators viewed diversity estimates from one million T cells as underestimates, the study reported. Both higher diversity and more naive CD4+ cells marked long-lived donors when set against aged donors.

This clonotype was seen more than once but under ten times. What it recognizes is unknown. With a J-beta primer mix and a sample-barcoded 5' primer, a second PCR ran 7 to 11 cycles. TCRdb reanalysed the 5' RACE reads using MiXCR and keeps one entry per CDR3 protein. This table holds about 1.8 million distinct CDR3 sequences, roughly 52% found once. The chain couples TRBV7-2 to TRBJ1-4, with 11 bases lining up with TRBD1. Sample: blood. This TCR was sampled from a woman between 40 and 50 years old in good health. In nucleotides, the CDR3 is TGTGCCAGCAGCCCCTTCGGGACAGGGGGAACTAATGAAAAACTGTTTTTT. It translates to CASSPFGTGGTNEKLFF.